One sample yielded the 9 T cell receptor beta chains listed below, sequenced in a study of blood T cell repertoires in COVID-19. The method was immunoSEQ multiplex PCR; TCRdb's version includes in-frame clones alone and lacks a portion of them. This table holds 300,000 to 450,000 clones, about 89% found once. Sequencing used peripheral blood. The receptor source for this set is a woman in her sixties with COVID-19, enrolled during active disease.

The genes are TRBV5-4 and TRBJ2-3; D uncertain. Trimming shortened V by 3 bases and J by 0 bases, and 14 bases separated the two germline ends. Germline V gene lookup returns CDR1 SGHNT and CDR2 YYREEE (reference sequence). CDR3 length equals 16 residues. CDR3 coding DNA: TGTGCCAGCAGCTCTAGTCAGTTACGAAGCACAGATACGCAGTATTTT. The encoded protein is CASSSSQLRSTDTQYF.

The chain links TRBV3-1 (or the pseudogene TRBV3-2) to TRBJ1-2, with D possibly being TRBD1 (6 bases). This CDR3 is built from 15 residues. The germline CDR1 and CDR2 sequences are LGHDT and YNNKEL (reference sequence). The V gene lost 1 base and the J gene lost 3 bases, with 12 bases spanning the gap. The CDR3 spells CASSQGQGIDYGYTF. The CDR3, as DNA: TGTGCCAGCAGCCAAGGCCAGGGGATAGACTATGGCTACACCTTC.

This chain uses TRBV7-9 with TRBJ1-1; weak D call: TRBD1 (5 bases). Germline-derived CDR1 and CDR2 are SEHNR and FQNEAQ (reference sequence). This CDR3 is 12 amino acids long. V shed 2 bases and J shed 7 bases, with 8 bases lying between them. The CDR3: CASSLRQLEAFF. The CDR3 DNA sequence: TGTGCCAGCAGCTTAAGACAGCTTGAAGCTTTCTTT.

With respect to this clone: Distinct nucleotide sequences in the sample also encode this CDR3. The CDR3 reads CASSLENYGYTF. The CDR3, as DNA: TGTGCCAGCAGTCTGGAGAACTATGGCTACACCTTC. The gene calls are TRBV28 and TRBJ1-2; no reliable D call. From germline, CDR1 is MDHEN and CDR2 SYDVKM. V shed 5 bases and J shed 2 bases, with 6 bases lying between them. The CDR3 is 12 amino acids.

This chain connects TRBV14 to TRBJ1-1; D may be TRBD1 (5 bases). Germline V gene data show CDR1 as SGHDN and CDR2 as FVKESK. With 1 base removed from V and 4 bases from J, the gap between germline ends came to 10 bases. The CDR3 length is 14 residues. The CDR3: CASSQVIGGTEAFF. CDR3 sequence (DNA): TGTGCCAGCAGCCAAGTTATCGGGGGCACTGAAGCTTTCTTT. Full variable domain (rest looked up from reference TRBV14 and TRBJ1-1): EAGVTQFPSHSVIEKGQTVTLRCDPISGHDNLYWYRRVMGKEIKFLLHFVKESKQDESGMPNNRFLAERTGGTYSTLKVQPAELEDSGVYFCASSQVIGGTEAFFGQGTRLTVV.

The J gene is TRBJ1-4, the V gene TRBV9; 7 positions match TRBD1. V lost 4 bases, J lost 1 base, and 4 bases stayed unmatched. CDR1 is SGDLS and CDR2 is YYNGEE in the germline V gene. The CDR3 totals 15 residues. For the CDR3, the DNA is TGTGCCAGCAGCATCACAGGGGTAACTAATGAAAAACTGTTTTTT. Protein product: CASSITGVTNEKLFF.

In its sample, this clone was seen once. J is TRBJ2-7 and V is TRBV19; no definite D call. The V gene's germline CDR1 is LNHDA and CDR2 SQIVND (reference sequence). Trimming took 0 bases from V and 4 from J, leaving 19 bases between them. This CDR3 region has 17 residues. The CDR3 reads CASSIDLTAFASYEQYF. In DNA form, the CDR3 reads TGTGCCAGTAGTATAGATCTCACAGCCTTTGCTTCATACGAGCAGTACTTC.

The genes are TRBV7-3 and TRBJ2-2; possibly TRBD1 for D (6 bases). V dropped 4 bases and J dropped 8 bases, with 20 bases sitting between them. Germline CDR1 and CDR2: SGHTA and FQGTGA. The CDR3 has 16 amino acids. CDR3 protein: CASSSALGRGSGELFF. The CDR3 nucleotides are TGTGCCAGCAGCTCCGCCCTCGGTAGGGGGTCGGGGGAGCTGTTTTTT. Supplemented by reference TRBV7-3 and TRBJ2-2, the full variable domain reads GAGVSQTPSNKVTEKGKYVELRCDPISGHTALYWYRQSLGQGPEFLIYFQGTGAADDSGLPNDRFFAVRPEGSVSTLKIQRTERGDSAVYLCASSSALGRGSGELFFGEGSRLTVL.

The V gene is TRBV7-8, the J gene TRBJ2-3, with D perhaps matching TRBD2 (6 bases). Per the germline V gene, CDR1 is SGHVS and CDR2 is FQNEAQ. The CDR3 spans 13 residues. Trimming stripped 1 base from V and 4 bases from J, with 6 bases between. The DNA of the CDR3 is TGTGCCAGCAGCTTAGGGGAGGCAGATACGCAGTATTTT. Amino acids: CASSLGEADTQYF. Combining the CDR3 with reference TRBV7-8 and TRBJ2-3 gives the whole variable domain GAGVSQSPRYKVAKRGQDVALRCDPISGHVSLFWYQQALGQGPEFLTYFQNEAQLDKSGLPSDRFFAERPEGSVSTLKIQRTQQEDSAVYLCASSLGEADTQYFGPGTRLTVL.